This T cell receptor (beta chain) was captured in a study of cytomegalovirus exposure and HLA in healthy donors. Turning to this clone: What it binds is unknown.

The CDR3 sequence is 13 residues long. V was cut by 1 base and J by 1 base, with 4 bases left in between. Germline V gene lookup returns CDR1 SGHNT and CDR2 YYREEE (reference sequence). Findings of the study overall: Immune exposure was documented only through CMV serostatus. In a later analysis, parvovirus B19, influenza, CMV and Epstein-Barr virus appeared linked to several top co-occurrence clusters.

A multiplex PCR was run with 60 Vbeta primers and 13 Jbeta primers. Libraries were prepared by immunoSEQ multiplex PCR; TCRdb keeps only in-frame clonotypes and omits some of them. The specimen's table records 130,000 to 150,000 clones. J is TRBJ2-3 and V is TRBV5-4, with D unresolved. The sequenced material came from PBMCs. The origin of this receptor is a man between 40 and 49 years old in good health and CMV-seronegative. CDR3 in DNA: TGTGCCAGCAGCTTGCGAGGCACAGATACGCAGTATTTT. Its translation is CASSLRGTDTQYF.